This is a list of T cell receptor beta chains from one sample in a study of blood T cell repertoires in COVID-19. The repertoire was sequenced with immunoSEQ multiplex PCR; TCRdb's copy has only in-frame clones and lacks some. The sample lists about 170,000 clones; roughly 85% were seen once. Source material: peripheral blood. These receptors were taken from a woman at least 80 years old with acute or convalescent COVID-19. CDR3s include the opening cysteine and the closing phenylalanine or tryptophan. Fields, in order: clone size, D gene, CDR3 length, V gene, J gene, CDR3 DNA, CDR3 protein. D genes are given only for firm matches. Rows may omit the clone size; those that give it use once, few, many or a size class.

clone_size: .
d_call: TRBD1
cdr3_length: 12
v_call: TRBV29-1
j_call: TRBJ2-7
cdr3_nt: TGCAGCGCGAGGACAGGAATCTACGAGCAGTACTTC
cdr3_aa: CSARTGIYEQYF

clone_size: few
d_call: TRBD1
cdr3_length: 15
v_call: TRBV28
j_call: TRBJ1-4
cdr3_nt: TGTGCCAGCAGTTTAGCAGGACAGGTTAATGAAAAACTGTTTTTT
cdr3_aa: CASSLAGQVNEKLFF

clone_size: .
d_call: TRBD1
cdr3_length: 16
v_call: TRBV20-1
j_call: TRBJ2-3
cdr3_nt: TGCAGTGCTAGTACCAGGGACAGGGGTTCAGCAGATACGCAGTATTTT
cdr3_aa: CSASTRDRGSADTQYF

clone_size: .
d_call: TRBD2
cdr3_length: 15
v_call: TRBV7-9
j_call: TRBJ2-2
cdr3_nt: TGTGCCAGCAGTCGGATAGCGGGAGGAGGCGGGGAGCTGTTTTTT
cdr3_aa: CASSRIAGGGGELFF

clone_size: .
d_call: .
cdr3_length: 11
v_call: TRBV28
j_call: TRBJ2-4
cdr3_nt: TGTGCCAGCAGTTCACCCGGCATTCAGTACTTC
cdr3_aa: CASSSPGIQYF

clone_size: .
d_call: .
cdr3_length: 15
v_call: TRBV5-1
j_call: TRBJ2-7
cdr3_nt: TGCGCCAGCAGCTTGGGAACGGGGAGCTCCTACGAGCAGTACTTC
cdr3_aa: CASSLGTGSSYEQYF

clone_size: .
d_call: .
cdr3_length: 13
v_call: TRBV5-6
j_call: TRBJ2-2
cdr3_nt: TGTGCCAGCAGCTCCTATCATCCCGGGGAGCTGTTTTTT
cdr3_aa: CASSSYHPGELFF

clone_size: .
d_call: TRBD1
cdr3_length: 16
v_call: TRBV5-1
j_call: TRBJ2-7
cdr3_nt: TGCGCCAGCAGCCCAGGCCCGGGACAGGGAATTTACGAGCAGTACTTC
cdr3_aa: CASSPGPGQGIYEQYF

clone_size: .
d_call: TRBD2
cdr3_length: 17
v_call: TRBV5-4
j_call: TRBJ2-1
cdr3_nt: TGTGCCAGCAGCTTGGGAGGGCCAAGCGGGAGGTACAATGAGCAGTTCTTC
cdr3_aa: CASSLGGPSGRYNEQFF

clone_size: .
d_call: TRBD1
cdr3_length: 15
v_call: TRBV6-1
j_call: TRBJ2-2
cdr3_nt: TGTGCCAGCAGTGAAGCGACAGGGGGCACCGGGGAGCTGTTTTTT
cdr3_aa: CASSEATGGTGELFF

clone_size: .
d_call: .
cdr3_length: 15
v_call: TRBV6-2/TRBV6-3
j_call: TRBJ1-1
cdr3_nt: TGTGCCAGCAGTTACTCAGAGCCGGGGGGAACTGAAGCTTTCTTT
cdr3_aa: CASSYSEPGGTEAFF

clone_size: few
d_call: TRBD1
cdr3_length: 15
v_call: TRBV19
j_call: TRBJ2-2
cdr3_nt: TGTGCCAGTACCACACAGGGGGTGGACACCGGGGAGCTGTTTTTT
cdr3_aa: CASTTQGVDTGELFF

clone_size: .
d_call: TRBD1
cdr3_length: 14
v_call: TRBV7-9
j_call: TRBJ2-7
cdr3_nt: TGTGCCAGCAGCTCCACAGGGGTTGCCTACGAGCAGTACTTC
cdr3_aa: CASSSTGVAYEQYF

clone_size: .
d_call: TRBD2
cdr3_length: 17
v_call: TRBV5-8
j_call: TRBJ2-1
cdr3_nt: TGTGCCAGCAGCTCCCCGGGACTAGCTACTAGGGTCAATGAGCAGTTCTTC
cdr3_aa: CASSSPGLATRVNEQFF

clone_size: once
d_call: TRBD1
cdr3_length: 16
v_call: TRBV19
j_call: TRBJ2-1
cdr3_nt: TGTGCCAGTAGTACTCCGGGACAGGGGGGGTACAATGAGCAGTTCTTC
cdr3_aa: CASSTPGQGGYNEQFF

clone_size: .
d_call: TRBD1
cdr3_length: 14
v_call: TRBV19
j_call: TRBJ1-6
cdr3_nt: TGTGCCAGCAGGGGGGCAGGGGAGAATTCACCCCTCCACTTT
cdr3_aa: CASRGAGENSPLHF

clone_size: .
d_call: .
cdr3_length: 14
v_call: TRBV2
j_call: TRBJ1-3
cdr3_nt: TGTGCCAGCAACTTGGTCCGGGCTGGAAACACCATATATTTT
cdr3_aa: CASNLVRAGNTIYF

clone_size: .
d_call: TRBD1
cdr3_length: 12
v_call: TRBV5-6
j_call: TRBJ2-1
cdr3_nt: TGTGCCAGCAGCTCAGGGGGTTTTGAGCAGTTCTTC
cdr3_aa: CASSSGGFEQFF

clone_size: .
d_call: .
cdr3_length: 13
v_call: TRBV6-5
j_call: TRBJ1-5
cdr3_nt: TGTGCCAGCCGCCTAGGGGACATACAGCCCCAGCATTTT
cdr3_aa: CASRLGDIQPQHF

clone_size: .
d_call: .
cdr3_length: 14
v_call: TRBV11-3
j_call: TRBJ2-2
cdr3_nt: TGTGCCAGCAGACCGCCCAGAAGGAGCGGGGAGCTGTTTTTT
cdr3_aa: CASRPPRRSGELFF

clone_size: few
d_call: .
cdr3_length: 15
v_call: TRBV7-2
j_call: TRBJ2-5
cdr3_nt: TGTGCCAGCAGCTCCGCTGGGGGCGAGGGCGAGACCCAGTACTTC
cdr3_aa: CASSSAGGEGETQYF

clone_size: .
d_call: TRBD1
cdr3_length: 18
v_call: TRBV6-4
j_call: TRBJ1-5
cdr3_nt: TGTGCCAGCAGTGACGTAAGGGACAGGGTAAGCGGAGAACAGCCCCAGCATTTT
cdr3_aa: CASSDVRDRVSGEQPQHF

clone_size: .
d_call: TRBD2
cdr3_length: 17
v_call: TRBV4-1
j_call: TRBJ2-5
cdr3_nt: TGCGCCAGCAGCCAAGCGGGGGGGATAGCGGGTGAAGAGACCCAGTACTTC
cdr3_aa: CASSQAGGIAGEETQYF

clone_size: .
d_call: .
cdr3_length: 16
v_call: TRBV5-1
j_call: TRBJ2-4
cdr3_nt: TGCGCCAGCAGCCCCCGAGGGGGGGCTTTAATGGACATTCAGTACTTC
cdr3_aa: CASSPRGGALMDIQYF

clone_size: .
d_call: TRBD1
cdr3_length: 14
v_call: TRBV5-1
j_call: TRBJ1-1
cdr3_nt: TGCGCCAGCAGCTCCACAGGGGTGAACACTGAAGCTTTCTTT
cdr3_aa: CASSSTGVNTEAFF

clone_size: .
d_call: TRBD2
cdr3_length: 16
v_call: TRBV4-3
j_call: TRBJ2-1
cdr3_nt: TGCGCCAGCAGCCAAGAAGTACTAGCGGGAGGAAATCTGCAGTTCTTC
cdr3_aa: CASSQEVLAGGNLQFF

clone_size: .
d_call: TRBD1
cdr3_length: 16
v_call: TRBV5-1
j_call: TRBJ1-1
cdr3_nt: TGCGCCAGCAGCTTAATCCGGGACAGCCCGAACACTGAAGCTTTCTTT
cdr3_aa: CASSLIRDSPNTEAFF

clone_size: once
d_call: .
cdr3_length: 17
v_call: TRBV24-1
j_call: TRBJ2-2
cdr3_nt: TGTGCCACCAGTGATTCCCCGGGAGTTAGGAACACCGGGGAGCTGTTTTTT
cdr3_aa: CATSDSPGVRNTGELFF

clone_size: .
d_call: TRBD2
cdr3_length: 19
v_call: TRBV2
j_call: TRBJ2-3
cdr3_nt: TGTGCCAGCAGTGACCCCGCTAGCGGGAAAGGATCGGGCGCAGATACGCAGTATTTT
cdr3_aa: CASSDPASGKGSGADTQYF

clone_size: .
d_call: TRBD1
cdr3_length: 12
v_call: TRBV30
j_call: TRBJ2-7
cdr3_nt: TGTGCCGTTGGGACAGGTCCCTACGAGCAGTACTTC
cdr3_aa: CAVGTGPYEQYF

clone_size: .
d_call: .
cdr3_length: 15
v_call: TRBV18
j_call: TRBJ2-3
cdr3_nt: TGTGCCAGCTCACCACTGGTGCAGGGCTCAGATACGCAGTATTTT
cdr3_aa: CASSPLVQGSDTQYF

clone_size: many
d_call: .
cdr3_length: 14
v_call: TRBV28
j_call: TRBJ2-5
cdr3_nt: TGTGCCAGCAGCCTCGGACACCCAGGAGAGACCCAGTACTTC
cdr3_aa: CASSLGHPGETQYF

clone_size: .
d_call: .
cdr3_length: 15
v_call: TRBV19
j_call: TRBJ1-5
cdr3_nt: TGTGCCAGTAGTTCCTTTAGGAGCCCGAATCAGCCCCAGCATTTT
cdr3_aa: CASSSFRSPNQPQHF

clone_size: .
d_call: .
cdr3_length: 14
v_call: TRBV2
j_call: TRBJ2-6
cdr3_nt: TGTGCCGGGAGGAGACTCTCTGGGGCCAACGTCCTGACTTTC
cdr3_aa: CAGRRLSGANVLTF

clone_size: once
d_call: .
cdr3_length: 14
v_call: TRBV6-2/TRBV6-3
j_call: TRBJ2-7
cdr3_nt: TGTGCCAGCAGTGGGCAGTTCAGCTCCTACGAGCAGTACTTC
cdr3_aa: CASSGQFSSYEQYF

clone_size: .
d_call: .
cdr3_length: 13
v_call: TRBV5-1
j_call: TRBJ2-7
cdr3_nt: TGCGCCAGCAGGCCAAACAGGGACCACGAGCAGTACTTC
cdr3_aa: CASRPNRDHEQYF

clone_size: .
d_call: TRBD1
cdr3_length: 14
v_call: TRBV3-1/TRBV3-2
j_call: TRBJ1-2
cdr3_nt: TGTGCCAGCAGCCAGGTACAGGGGGCGGGCGGCTACACCTTC
cdr3_aa: CASSQVQGAGGYTF

clone_size: .
d_call: .
cdr3_length: 13
v_call: TRBV19
j_call: TRBJ2-5
cdr3_nt: TGTGCCAGTAGTGCAACAGGGCGGGAGACCCAGTACTTC
cdr3_aa: CASSATGRETQYF

clone_size: .
d_call: .
cdr3_length: 15
v_call: TRBV7-8
j_call: TRBJ1-6
cdr3_nt: TGTGCCAGCAGCTTAGCGGCTTACAGGAATTCACCCCTCCACTTT
cdr3_aa: CASSLAAYRNSPLHF

clone_size: .
d_call: TRBD1
cdr3_length: 16
v_call: TRBV6-5
j_call: TRBJ1-4
cdr3_nt: TGTGCCAGCAGTTCGTCCGGGACAGGGAGGACTGAAAAACTGTTTTTT
cdr3_aa: CASSSSGTGRTEKLFF

clone_size: few
d_call: TRBD1
cdr3_length: 15
v_call: TRBV5-1
j_call: TRBJ1-2
cdr3_nt: TGCGCCAGCAGCCTTCGGACAGGGATGAACTATGGCTACACCTTC
cdr3_aa: CASSLRTGMNYGYTF

clone_size: .
d_call: TRBD1
cdr3_length: 13
v_call: TRBV6-5
j_call: TRBJ2-2
cdr3_nt: TGTGCCAGCAGTCCGGAAAGGACAGGGCGGCTGTTTTTT
cdr3_aa: CASSPERTGRLFF

clone_size: once
d_call: TRBD2
cdr3_length: 15
v_call: TRBV25-1
j_call: TRBJ2-7
cdr3_nt: TGTGCCAGCAGTGAATATAGCGGGAGGGGCTACGAGCAGTACTTC
cdr3_aa: CASSEYSGRGYEQYF

clone_size: .
d_call: .
cdr3_length: 16
v_call: TRBV9
j_call: TRBJ1-6
cdr3_nt: TGTGCCAGCAGCCCGACGTGGACTGCGGCTAATTCACCCCTCCACTTT
cdr3_aa: CASSPTWTAANSPLHF

clone_size: .
d_call: .
cdr3_length: 12
v_call: TRBV12-5
j_call: TRBJ1-3
cdr3_nt: TGTGCTAGTGGTTTGAGCGGGTACACCATATATTTT
cdr3_aa: CASGLSGYTIYF

clone_size: .
d_call: TRBD1
cdr3_length: 13
v_call: TRBV3-1/TRBV3-2
j_call: TRBJ2-5
cdr3_nt: TGTGCCAGCAGAGCAGGGGGCGAAGAGACCCAGTACTTC
cdr3_aa: CASRAGGEETQYF

clone_size: .
d_call: .
cdr3_length: 11
v_call: TRBV28
j_call: TRBJ1-5
cdr3_nt: TGTGCCAGCAGTGGTCAGCAGCCCCAGCATTTT
cdr3_aa: CASSGQQPQHF

clone_size: .
d_call: TRBD2
cdr3_length: 14
v_call: TRBV11-1
j_call: TRBJ2-2
cdr3_nt: TGTGCCAGCAGTGATAGCGGGATCACCGGGGAGCTGTTTTTT
cdr3_aa: CASSDSGITGELFF

clone_size: .
d_call: .
cdr3_length: 12
v_call: TRBV3-1/TRBV3-2
j_call: TRBJ2-5
cdr3_nt: TGTGCCAGCAGCCAAGACGTAGAGACCCAGTACTTC
cdr3_aa: CASSQDVETQYF

clone_size: .
d_call: .
cdr3_length: 13
v_call: TRBV29-1
j_call: TRBJ1-1
cdr3_nt: TGCAGCGTTGAGGGGCGCGGGGACACTGAAGCTTTCTTT
cdr3_aa: CSVEGRGDTEAFF

clone_size: .
d_call: .
cdr3_length: 15
v_call: TRBV7-2
j_call: TRBJ1-1
cdr3_nt: TGTGCCAGCAGCCTGTACAGGGTCGTGAACACTGAAGCTTTCTTT
cdr3_aa: CASSLYRVVNTEAFF